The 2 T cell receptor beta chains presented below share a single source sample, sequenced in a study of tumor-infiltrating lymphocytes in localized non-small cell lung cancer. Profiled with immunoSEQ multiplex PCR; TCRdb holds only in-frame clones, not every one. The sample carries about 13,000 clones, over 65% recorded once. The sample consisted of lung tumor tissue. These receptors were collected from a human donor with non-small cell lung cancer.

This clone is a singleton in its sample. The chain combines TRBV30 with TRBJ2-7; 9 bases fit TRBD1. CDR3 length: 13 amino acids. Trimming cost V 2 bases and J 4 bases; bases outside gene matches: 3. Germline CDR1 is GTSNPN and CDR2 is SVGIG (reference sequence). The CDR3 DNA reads TGTGCCTGGAGTCCGGGACAGGGATACGAGCAGTACTTC. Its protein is CAWSPGQGYEQYF.

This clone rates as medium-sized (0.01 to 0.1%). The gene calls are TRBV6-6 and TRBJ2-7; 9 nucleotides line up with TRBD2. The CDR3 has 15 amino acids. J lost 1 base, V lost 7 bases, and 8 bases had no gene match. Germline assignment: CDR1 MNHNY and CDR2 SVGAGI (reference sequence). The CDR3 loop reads CASTAGGTQSYEQYF. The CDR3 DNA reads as TGTGCCAGCACAGCGGGAGGCACCCAGTCCTACGAGCAGTACTTC.